The next 2 T cell receptor beta chains were all read from a single sample in a study of blood T cell repertoires in COVID-19. Some clones are missing from TCRdb's copy, which holds only in-frame ones; the method was immunoSEQ multiplex PCR. The sample contains 150,000 to 200,000 clones, approximately 81% of which appear only once. Sequencing used peripheral blood. Receptor source: a man aged 18 to 29 with active or convalescent COVID-19.

This chain joins TRBV7-8 and TRBJ1-2; TRBD1 might be the D (6 bases). CDR3 size: 15 residues. Between the trimmed V and J ends, which lost 0 bases and 4 bases, there was a span of 12 bases. Germline V lookup: CDR1 SGHVS, CDR2 FQNEAQ. The CDR3 coding sequence is TGTGCCAGCAGCTTAGCGGGCAGGGGAGTCTATGGCTACACCTTC. It translates to CASSLAGRGVYGYTF.

The chain has TRBV5-8 and TRBJ1-4; 7 bases align to TRBD1. V gave up 3 bases and J gave up 7 bases; unmatched junction bases: 9. The CDR3 is 15 residues long. CDR1 is SGHTS, CDR2 YDEGEE, per germline. The CDR3 nucleotides are TGTGCCAGCAGCTGGAGACAGGGTGGTGGTGAAAAACTGTTTTTT. Amino acids: CASSWRQGGGEKLFF.